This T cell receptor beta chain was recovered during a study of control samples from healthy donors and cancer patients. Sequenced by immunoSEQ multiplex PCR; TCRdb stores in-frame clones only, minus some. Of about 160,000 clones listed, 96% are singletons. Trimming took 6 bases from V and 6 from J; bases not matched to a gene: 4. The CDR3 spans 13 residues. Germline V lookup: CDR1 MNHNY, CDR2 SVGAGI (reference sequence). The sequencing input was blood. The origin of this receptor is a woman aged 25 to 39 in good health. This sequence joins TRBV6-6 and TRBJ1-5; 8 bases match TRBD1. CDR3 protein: CASRTGEPQPQHF. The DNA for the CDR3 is TGTGCCAGCAGGACAGGGGAGCCTCAGCCCCAGCATTTT.